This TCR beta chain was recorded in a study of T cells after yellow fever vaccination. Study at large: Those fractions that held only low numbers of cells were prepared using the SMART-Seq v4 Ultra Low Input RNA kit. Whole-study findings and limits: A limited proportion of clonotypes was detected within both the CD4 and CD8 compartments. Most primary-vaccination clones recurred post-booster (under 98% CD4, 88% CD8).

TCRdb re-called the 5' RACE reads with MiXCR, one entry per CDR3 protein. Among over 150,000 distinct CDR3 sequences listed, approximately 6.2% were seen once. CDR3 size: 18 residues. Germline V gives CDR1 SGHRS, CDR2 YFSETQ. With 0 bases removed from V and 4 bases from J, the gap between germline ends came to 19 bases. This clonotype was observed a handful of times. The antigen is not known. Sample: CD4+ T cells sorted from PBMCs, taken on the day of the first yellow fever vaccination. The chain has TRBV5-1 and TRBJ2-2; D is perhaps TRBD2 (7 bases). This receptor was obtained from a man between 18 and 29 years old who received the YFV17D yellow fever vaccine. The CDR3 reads CASSLGVGGQGLTGELFF. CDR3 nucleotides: TGCGCCAGCAGCTTGGGAGTCGGGGGGCAGGGCCTCACCGGGGAGCTGTTTTTT.